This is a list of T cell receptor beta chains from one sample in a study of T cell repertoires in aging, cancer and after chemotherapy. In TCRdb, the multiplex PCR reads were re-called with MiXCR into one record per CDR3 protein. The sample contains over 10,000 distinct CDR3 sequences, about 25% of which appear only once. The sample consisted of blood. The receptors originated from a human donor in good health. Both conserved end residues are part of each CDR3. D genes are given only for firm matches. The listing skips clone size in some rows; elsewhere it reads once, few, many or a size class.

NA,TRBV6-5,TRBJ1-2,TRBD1,TGTGCCAGCAGAACCCCGGGACAGGGGGCCTATGGCTACACCTTC,CASRTPGQGAYGYTF
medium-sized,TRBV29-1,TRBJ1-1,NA,TGCAGCGCTGGGGCACAGGGTGGTACTGAAGCTTTCTTT,CSAGAQGGTEAFF
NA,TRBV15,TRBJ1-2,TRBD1,TGTGCCACCAGCAGAATTCCGGGACAGGGTTACTATGGCTACACCTTC,CATSRIPGQGYYGYTF
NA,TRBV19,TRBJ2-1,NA,TGTGCCAGTAGTATTAGGGGAAATGAGCAGTTCTTC,CASSIRGNEQFF
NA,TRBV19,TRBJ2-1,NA,TGTGCCAGTAGTCTGATTAGAGGCAATGAGCAGTTCTTC,CASSLIRGNEQFF
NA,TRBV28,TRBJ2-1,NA,TGTGCCAGCAGCCTCGGTCCCCCCAGCCCCAGAGGGCCCTACAATGAGCAGTTCTTC,CASSLGPPSPRGPYNEQFF
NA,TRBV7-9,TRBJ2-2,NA,TGTGCCAGCAGCTCCCATCAGGGCACCGGGGAGCTGTTTTTT,CASSSHQGTGELFF
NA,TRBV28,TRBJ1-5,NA,TGTGCGTTAGGGAATCAGCCCCAGCATTTT,CALGNQPQHF
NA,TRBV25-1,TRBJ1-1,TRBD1,TGTGCCAGCAGTGGACAGGGTTCCGAAGGAACTGAAGCTTTCTTT,CASSGQGSEGTEAFF
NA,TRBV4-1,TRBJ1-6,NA,TGCGCCAGCAGCCAAGAGACGGGGCGGAGTAATTCACCCCTCCACTTT,CASSQETGRSNSPLHF
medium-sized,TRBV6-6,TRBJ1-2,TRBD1,TGTGCCAGCAGCCCACAGGGGACCTATGGCTACACCTTC,CASSPQGTYGYTF
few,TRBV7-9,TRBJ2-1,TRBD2,TGTGCCAGCAGCGGCGCGAGACTAGCGGGGAACTACAATGAGCAGTTCTTC,CASSGARLAGNYNEQFF
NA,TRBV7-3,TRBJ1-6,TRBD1,TGTGCCAGCAGCCAAACGGGACAGGGGGACCTATCACCCCTCCACTTT,CASSQTGQGDLSPLHF
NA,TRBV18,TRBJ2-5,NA,TGTGCCAGCTCCGAAACCCAGGTGCGGTCAGAGACCCAGTACTTC,CASSETQVRSETQYF
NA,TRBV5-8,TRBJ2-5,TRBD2,TGTGCCAGCAGCAAGGGACTAGCGGGGGTGTACCAAGAGACCCAGTACTTC,CASSKGLAGVYQETQYF
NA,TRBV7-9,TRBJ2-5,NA,TGTGCCAGCAGCTTACTGGAGACCCAGTACTTC,CASSLLETQYF
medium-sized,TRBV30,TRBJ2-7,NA,TGTGCCTGGAGTGTTGACAGGTTCGAGCAGTACTTC,CAWSVDRFEQYF
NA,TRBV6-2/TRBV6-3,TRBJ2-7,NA,TGTGCCAGCAGTTATTCCTGGGACCAGTTGAAGATGTGGGAGCAGTACTTC,CASSYSWDQLKMWEQYF
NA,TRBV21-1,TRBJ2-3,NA,TGTGCCAGCAGCAAGGGAAAGGCAGATACGCAGTATTTT,CASSKGKADTQYF
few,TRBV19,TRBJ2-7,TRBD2,TGTGCCAGTAGACCCCTAGCGGGGAACCCCTACGAGCAGTACTTC,CASRPLAGNPYEQYF
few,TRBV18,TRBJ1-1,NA,TGTGCCAGCTCGTCCGAGATGAACACTGAAGCTTTCTTT,CASSSEMNTEAFF
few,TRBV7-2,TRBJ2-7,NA,TGTGCCAGCAGCTTCCGGGAGAGGGACGAGCAGTACTTC,CASSFRERDEQYF
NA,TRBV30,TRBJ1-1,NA,TGTGCCTGGAGTGTACTTCCGAACACTGAAGCTTTCTTT,CAWSVLPNTEAFF
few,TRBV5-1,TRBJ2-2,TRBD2,TGCGCCAGCAGCCCCGCGACTAGCGGGGGGGCAGAGAACACCGGGGAGCTGTTTTTT,CASSPATSGGAENTGELFF
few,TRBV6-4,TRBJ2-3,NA,TGTGCCAGCAGTGACTCGATGGGTAGCACAGATACGCAGTATTTT,CASSDSMGSTDTQYF
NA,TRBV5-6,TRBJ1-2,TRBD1,TGTGCCAGCAGCCCCGGGTACATAACAGGGGGCTATGGCTACACCTTC,CASSPGYITGGYGYTF
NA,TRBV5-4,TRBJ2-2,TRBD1,TGTGCCAGCAGCAGAGGGACAGCCACCGGGGAGCTGTTTTTT,CASSRGTATGELFF
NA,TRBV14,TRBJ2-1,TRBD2,TGTGCCAGCAGCCCGAGCGGGACGGTCAAATCACGGCAGTTCTTC,CASSPSGTVKSRQFF